The 9 T cell receptor beta chains below come from one sample, sequenced in a study of response to subunit inactivated influenza vaccine. TCRdb itself ran the RT-PCR reads through MiXCR, one entry per CDR3 protein. Counted here are 650,000 to 800,000 distinct CDR3 sequences, roughly 18% occurring once; the ten biggest clones make up under 13%. Sequenced material: PBMCs from blood, taken around 5 days after vaccination. The source of these receptors is a man aged 45-65 years who received an inactivated influenza vaccine.

In its sample, this clonotype was seen a few times. The rearrangement links TRBV2 to TRBJ2-7, with 9 bases fitting TRBD2. The V and J ends lost 2 bases and 5 bases, in that order; junction bases with no gene match: 4. This CDR3 comprises 14 residues. Per germline, CDR1 SNHLY and CDR2 FYNNEI. The CDR3 protein is CASSELAGYDEQYF. In DNA form, the CDR3 reads TGTGCCAGCAGTGAACTAGCGGGGTACGACGAGCAGTACTTC.

This clonotype appeared a single time. CDR3 amino acids: CASSLYESSYEQYF. CDR3 DNA sequence: TGTGCCAGCAGTTTATACGAGAGCTCCTACGAGCAGTACTTC. This chain joins TRBV12-3 or TRBV12-4 and TRBJ2-7, with D unresolved. V was cut by 2 bases and J by 0 bases, with 8 bases left in between. The CDR3 covers 14 residues.

This clonotype showed up just once. The chain employs TRBV20-1 and TRBJ1-1; possibly TRBD1 for D (5 bases). This CDR3 is 14 amino acids long. Germline values: CDR1 DFQATT, CDR2 SNEGSKA (reference sequence). V shed 1 base and J shed 4 bases, with 13 bases lying between them. This chain's CDR3 is CSARGGSGGTEAFF. CDR3 DNA sequence: TGCAGTGCTAGAGGGGGTTCGGGGGGCACTGAAGCTTTCTTT.

The chain links TRBV6-5 to TRBJ1-1; the match to TRBD1 covers 10 bases. The trim removed 2 bases at V and 1 base at J, leaving 7 bases unmatched. This CDR3 comprises 17 residues. CDR1 is MNHEY and CDR2 is SVGAGI in the germline V gene. The CDR3 nucleotides read TGTGCCAGCAGTTACCTCGGGACAGGGGCGACGAACACTGAAGCTTTCTTT. Translated: CASSYLGTGATNTEAFF.

This clonotype was counted between two and nine times. V and J are TRBV5-5 and TRBJ2-5, with D maybe TRBD1 (7 bases). The CDR3 runs to 16 residues. Trimming shortened V by 3 bases and J by 4 bases, and 19 bases separated the two germline ends. Germline loops: CDR1 SGHKS, CDR2 YYEKEE (reference sequence). DNA of the CDR3: TGTGCCAGCAGCTGGGCGGGACAGTCGAGTCGAGAGACCCAGTACTTC. Protein: CASSWAGQSSRETQYF.

In DNA form, the CDR3 reads TGCGCCAGCACAAAGGAGGGAGAGACCCAGTACTTC. Its translation is CASTKEGETQYF. The chain recombines TRBV5-1 with TRBJ2-5, with D perhaps TRBD2 (6 bases). CDR1 is SGHRS and CDR2 is YFSETQ in the germline V gene. CDR3 size: 12 residues. Deletions cut 6 bases from V and 4 bases from J, with 10 bases between.

CDR3 nucleotides: TGCAGTGCGGGGCGACTAGCGGGAGACACAGATACGCAGTATTTT. The encoded protein is CSAGRLAGDTDTQYF. The genes are TRBV20-1 and TRBJ2-3; TRBD2 aligns across 12 bases. There are 15 residues in the CDR3. Germline CDR1 DFQATT, CDR2 SNEGSKA (reference sequence). Trimming cost V 6 bases and J 2 bases; bases outside gene matches: 6.

This clonotype has a handful of counts. The chain is built from TRBV11-2 and TRBJ2-1; D is unresolved. CDR3 length equals 15 residues. Germline-derived CDR1 and CDR2 are SGHAT and FQNNGV. The V end lost 1 base, the J end lost 3 bases, and 10 bases lay between the germline ends. Here the CDR3 DNA reads TGTGCCAGCAGCTTAGCCCGGACCTACTACAATGAGCAGTTCTTC. Translation: CASSLARTYYNEQFF. Together with reference TRBV11-2 and TRBJ2-1, the CDR3 gives the full variable domain: EAGVAQSPRYKIIEKRQSVAFWCNPISGHATLYWYQQILGQGPKLLIQFQNNGVVDDSQLPKDRFSAERLKGVDSTLKIQPAKLEDSAVYLCASSLARTYYNEQFFGPGTRLTVL.

This clonotype was counted ten times or more. The V call is TRBV12-3 or TRBV12-4, the J call TRBJ2-1; TRBD2 matches 8 bases. The ends lost 5 bases at V and 7 bases at J; junction bases unmatched: 16. This CDR3 is built from 17 residues. This CDR3 is CASSPGHGTGGPNEQFF. Written as DNA, the CDR3 is TGTGCCAGCAGTCCCGGCCACGGAACGGGAGGGCCGAATGAGCAGTTCTTC.